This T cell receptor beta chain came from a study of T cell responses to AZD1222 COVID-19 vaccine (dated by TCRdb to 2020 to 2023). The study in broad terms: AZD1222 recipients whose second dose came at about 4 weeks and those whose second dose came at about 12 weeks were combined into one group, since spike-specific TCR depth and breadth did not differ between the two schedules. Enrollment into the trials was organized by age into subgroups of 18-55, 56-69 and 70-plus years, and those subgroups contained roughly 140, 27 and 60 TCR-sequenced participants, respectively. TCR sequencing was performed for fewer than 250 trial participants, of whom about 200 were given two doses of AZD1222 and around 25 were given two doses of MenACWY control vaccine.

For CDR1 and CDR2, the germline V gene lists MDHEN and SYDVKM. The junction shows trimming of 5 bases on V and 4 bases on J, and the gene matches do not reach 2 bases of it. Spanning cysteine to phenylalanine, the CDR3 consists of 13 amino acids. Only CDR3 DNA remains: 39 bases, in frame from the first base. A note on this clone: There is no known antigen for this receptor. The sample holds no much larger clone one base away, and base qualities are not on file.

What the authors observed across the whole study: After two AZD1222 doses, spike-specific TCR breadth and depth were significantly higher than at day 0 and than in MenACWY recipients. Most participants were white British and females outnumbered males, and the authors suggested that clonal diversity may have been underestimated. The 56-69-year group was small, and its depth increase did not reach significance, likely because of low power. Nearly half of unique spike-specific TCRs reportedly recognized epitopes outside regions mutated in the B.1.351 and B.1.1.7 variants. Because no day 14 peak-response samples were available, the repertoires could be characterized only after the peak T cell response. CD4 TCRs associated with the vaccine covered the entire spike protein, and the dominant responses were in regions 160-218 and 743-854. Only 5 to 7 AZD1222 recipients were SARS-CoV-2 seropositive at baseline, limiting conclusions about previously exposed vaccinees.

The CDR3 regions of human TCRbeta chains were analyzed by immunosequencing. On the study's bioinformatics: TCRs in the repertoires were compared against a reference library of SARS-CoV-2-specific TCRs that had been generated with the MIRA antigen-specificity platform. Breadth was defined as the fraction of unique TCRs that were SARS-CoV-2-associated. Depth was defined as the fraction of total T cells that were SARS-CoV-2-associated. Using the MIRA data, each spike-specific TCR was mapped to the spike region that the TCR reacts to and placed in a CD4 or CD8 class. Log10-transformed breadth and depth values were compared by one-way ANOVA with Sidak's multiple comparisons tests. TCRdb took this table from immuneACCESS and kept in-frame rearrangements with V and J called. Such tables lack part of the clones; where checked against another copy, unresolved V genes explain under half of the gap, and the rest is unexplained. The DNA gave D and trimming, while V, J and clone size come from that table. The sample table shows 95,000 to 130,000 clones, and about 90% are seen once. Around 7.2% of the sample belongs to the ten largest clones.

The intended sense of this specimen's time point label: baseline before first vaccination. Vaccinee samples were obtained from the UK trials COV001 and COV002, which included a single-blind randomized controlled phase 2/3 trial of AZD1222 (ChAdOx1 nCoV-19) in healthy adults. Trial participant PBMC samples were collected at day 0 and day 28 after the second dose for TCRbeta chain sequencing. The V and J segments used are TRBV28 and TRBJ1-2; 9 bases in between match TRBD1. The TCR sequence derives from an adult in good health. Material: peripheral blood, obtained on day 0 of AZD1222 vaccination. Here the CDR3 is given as CASSVTGGYGYTF. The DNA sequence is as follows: TGTGCCAGCAGTGTGACAGGGGGCTATGGCTACACCTTC.